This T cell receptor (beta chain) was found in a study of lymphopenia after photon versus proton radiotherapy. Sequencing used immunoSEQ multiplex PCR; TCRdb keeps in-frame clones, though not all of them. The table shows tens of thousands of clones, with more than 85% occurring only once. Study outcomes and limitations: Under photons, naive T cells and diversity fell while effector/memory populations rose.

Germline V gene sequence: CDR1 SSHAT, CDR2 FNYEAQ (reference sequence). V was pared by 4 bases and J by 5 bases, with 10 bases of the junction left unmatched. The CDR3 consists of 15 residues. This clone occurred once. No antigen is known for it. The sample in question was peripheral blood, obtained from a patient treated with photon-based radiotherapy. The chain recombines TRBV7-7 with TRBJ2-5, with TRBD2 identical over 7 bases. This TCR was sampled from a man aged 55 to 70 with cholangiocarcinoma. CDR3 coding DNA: TGTGCCAGCAGCTCCACCCTGGCGGGGGTGGAGACCCAGTACTTC. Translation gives CASSSTLAGVETQYF.